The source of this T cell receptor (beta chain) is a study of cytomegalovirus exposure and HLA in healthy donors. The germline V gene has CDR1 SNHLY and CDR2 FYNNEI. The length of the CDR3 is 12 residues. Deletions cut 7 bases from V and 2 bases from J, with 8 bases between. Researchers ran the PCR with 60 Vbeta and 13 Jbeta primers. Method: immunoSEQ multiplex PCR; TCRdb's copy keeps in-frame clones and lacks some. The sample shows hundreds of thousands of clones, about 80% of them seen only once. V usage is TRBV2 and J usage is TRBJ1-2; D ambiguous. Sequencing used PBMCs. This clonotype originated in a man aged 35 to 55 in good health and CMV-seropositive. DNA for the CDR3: TGTGCCAGCATGGTTCAGAACTATGGCTACACCTTC. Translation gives CASMVQNYGYTF.